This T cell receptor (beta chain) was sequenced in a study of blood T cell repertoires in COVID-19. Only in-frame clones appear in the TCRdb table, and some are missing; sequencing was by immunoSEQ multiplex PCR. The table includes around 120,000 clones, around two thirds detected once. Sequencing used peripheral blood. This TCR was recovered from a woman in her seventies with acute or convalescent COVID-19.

CDR3 residues: CASSFTGTYEQYF. CDR3 coding DNA: TGTGCCAGCAGCTTTACCGGGACCTACGAGCAGTACTTC. This rearrangement joins TRBV6-2 or TRBV6-3 to TRBJ2-7; maybe TRBD2 (5 bases). With 6 bases removed from V and 2 bases from J, the gap between germline ends came to 11 bases. This CDR3 region has 13 residues. The germline V gene has CDR1 MNHEY and CDR2 SVGEGT.